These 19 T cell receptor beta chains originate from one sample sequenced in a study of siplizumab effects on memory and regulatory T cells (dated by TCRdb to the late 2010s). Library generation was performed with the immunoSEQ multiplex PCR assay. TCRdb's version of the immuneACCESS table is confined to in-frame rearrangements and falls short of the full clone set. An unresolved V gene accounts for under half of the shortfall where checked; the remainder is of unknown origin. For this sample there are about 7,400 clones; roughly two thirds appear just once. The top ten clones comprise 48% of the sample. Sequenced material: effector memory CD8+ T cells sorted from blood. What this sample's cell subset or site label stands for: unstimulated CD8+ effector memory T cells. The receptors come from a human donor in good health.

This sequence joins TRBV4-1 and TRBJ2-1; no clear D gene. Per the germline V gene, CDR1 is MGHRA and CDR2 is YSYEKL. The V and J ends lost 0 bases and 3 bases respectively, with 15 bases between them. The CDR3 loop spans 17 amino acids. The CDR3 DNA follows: TGCGCCAGCAGCCAAGATTCGTCTGGGGTGCGCTACAATGAGCAGTTCTTC. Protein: CASSQDSSGVRYNEQFF.

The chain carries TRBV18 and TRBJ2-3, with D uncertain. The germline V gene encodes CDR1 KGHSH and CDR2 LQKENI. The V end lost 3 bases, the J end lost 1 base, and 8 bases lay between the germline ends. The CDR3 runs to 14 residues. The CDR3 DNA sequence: TGTGCCAGCTCACCTAAAAGGGGCACAGATACGCAGTATTTT. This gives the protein CASSPKRGTDTQYF.

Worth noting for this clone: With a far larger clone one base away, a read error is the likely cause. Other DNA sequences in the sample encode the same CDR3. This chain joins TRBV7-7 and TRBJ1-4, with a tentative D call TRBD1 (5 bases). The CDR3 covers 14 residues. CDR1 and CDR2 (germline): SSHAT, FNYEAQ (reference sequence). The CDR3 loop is CASSLTDNNEKLFF. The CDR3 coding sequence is TGTGCTAGCAGCCTGACAGATAATAATGAAAAACTGTTTTTT. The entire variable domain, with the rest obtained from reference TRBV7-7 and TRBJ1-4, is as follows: GAGVSQSPRYKVTKRGQDVTLRCDPISSHATLYWYQQALGQGPEFLTYFNYEAQPDKSGLPSDRFSAERPEGSISTLTIQRTEQRDSAMYRCASSLTDNNEKLFFGSGTQLSVL.

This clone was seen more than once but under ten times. The CDR3 region is CASSIGRDTQYF. CDR3 DNA: TGTGCCAGTAGTATTGGCCGAGATACGCAGTATTTT. The chain is built from TRBV19 and TRBJ2-3; D gene ambiguous. The CDR3 spans 12 residues. Germline CDR1 and CDR2: LNHDA and SQIVND (reference sequence). Between the trimmed V and J ends, which lost 3 bases and 5 bases, there was a span of 6 bases.

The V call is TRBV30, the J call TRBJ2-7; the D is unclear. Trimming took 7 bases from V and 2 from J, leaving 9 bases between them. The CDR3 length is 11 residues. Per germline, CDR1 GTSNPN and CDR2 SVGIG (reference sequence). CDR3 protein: CALRSAYEQYF. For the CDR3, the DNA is TGTGCCTTGAGGTCTGCCTACGAGCAGTACTTC.

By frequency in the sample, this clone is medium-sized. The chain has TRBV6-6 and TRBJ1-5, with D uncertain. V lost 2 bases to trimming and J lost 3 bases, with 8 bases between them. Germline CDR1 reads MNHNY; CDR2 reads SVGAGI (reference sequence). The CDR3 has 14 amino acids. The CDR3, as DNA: TGTGCCAGCAGTTACCGGACTTCCAATCAGCCCCAGCATTTT. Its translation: CASSYRTSNQPQHF.

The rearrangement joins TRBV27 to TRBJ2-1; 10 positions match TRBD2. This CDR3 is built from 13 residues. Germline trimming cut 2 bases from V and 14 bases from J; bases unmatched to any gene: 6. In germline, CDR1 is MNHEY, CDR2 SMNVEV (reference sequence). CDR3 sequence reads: CASSLTSGREEFF. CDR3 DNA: TGTGCCAGCAGTTTAACAAGCGGGAGGGAAGAGTTCTTC.

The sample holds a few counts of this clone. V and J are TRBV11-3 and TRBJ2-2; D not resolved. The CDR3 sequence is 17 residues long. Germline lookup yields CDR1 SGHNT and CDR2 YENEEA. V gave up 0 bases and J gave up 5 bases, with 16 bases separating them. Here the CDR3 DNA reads TGTGCCAGCAGCTTAGATCGCGTAGAGTCGCTAACCGGGGAGCTGTTTTTT. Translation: CASSLDRVESLTGELFF.

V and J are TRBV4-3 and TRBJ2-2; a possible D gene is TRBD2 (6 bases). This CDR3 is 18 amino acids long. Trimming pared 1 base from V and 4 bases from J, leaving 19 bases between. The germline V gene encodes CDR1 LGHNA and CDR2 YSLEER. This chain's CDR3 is CASSQVGNSGSGTGELFF. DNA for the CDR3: TGCGCCAGCAGCCAAGTCGGTAACTCCGGGAGCGGCACCGGGGAGCTGTTTTTT.

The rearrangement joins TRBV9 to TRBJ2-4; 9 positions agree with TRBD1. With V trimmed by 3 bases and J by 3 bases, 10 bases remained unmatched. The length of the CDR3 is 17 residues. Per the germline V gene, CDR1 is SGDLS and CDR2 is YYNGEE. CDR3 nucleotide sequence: TGTGCCAGCAGCGCAACAAGTCGGGGACAGGGCAAAAACATTCAGTACTTC. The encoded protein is CASSATSRGQGKNIQYF.

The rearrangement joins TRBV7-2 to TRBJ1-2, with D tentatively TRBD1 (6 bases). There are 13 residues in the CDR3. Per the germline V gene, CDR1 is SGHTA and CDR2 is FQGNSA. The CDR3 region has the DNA TGTGCTTTGGGAAAACAGGGCAACTATGGCTACACCTTC. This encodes CALGKQGNYGYTF.

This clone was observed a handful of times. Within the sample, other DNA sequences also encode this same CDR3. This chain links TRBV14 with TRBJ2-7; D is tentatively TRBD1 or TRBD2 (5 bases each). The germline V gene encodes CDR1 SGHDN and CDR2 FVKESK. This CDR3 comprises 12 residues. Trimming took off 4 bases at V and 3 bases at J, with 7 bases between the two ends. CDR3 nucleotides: TGTGCCAGCAGCCCGGGACGCTACGAGCAGTACTTC. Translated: CASSPGRYEQYF.

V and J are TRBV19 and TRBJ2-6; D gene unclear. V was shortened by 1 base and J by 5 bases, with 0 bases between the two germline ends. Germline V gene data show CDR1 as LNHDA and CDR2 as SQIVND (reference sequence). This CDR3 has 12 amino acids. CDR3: CASSIGANVLTF. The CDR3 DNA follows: TGTGCCAGTAGTATAGGGGCCAACGTCCTGACTTTC. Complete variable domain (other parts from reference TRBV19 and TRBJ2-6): DGGITQSPKYLFRKEGQNVTLSCEQNLNHDAMYWYRQDPGQGLRLIYYSQIVNDFQKGDIAEGYSVSREKKESFPLTVTSAQKNPTAFYLCASSIGANVLTFGAGSRLTVL.

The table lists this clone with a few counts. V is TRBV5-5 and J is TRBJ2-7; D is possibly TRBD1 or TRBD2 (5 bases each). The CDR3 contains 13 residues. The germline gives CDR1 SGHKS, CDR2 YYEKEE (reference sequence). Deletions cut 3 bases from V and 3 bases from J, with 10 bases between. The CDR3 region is CASSWGTDYEQYF. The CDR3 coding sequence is TGTGCCAGCAGCTGGGGGACCGACTACGAGCAGTACTTC. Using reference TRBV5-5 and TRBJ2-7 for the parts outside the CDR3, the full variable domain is DAGVTQSPTHLIKTRGQQVTLRCSPISGHKSVSWYQQVLGQGPQFIFQYYEKEERGRGNFPDRFSARQFPNYSSELNVNALLLGDSALYLCASSWGTDYEQYFGPGTRLTVT.

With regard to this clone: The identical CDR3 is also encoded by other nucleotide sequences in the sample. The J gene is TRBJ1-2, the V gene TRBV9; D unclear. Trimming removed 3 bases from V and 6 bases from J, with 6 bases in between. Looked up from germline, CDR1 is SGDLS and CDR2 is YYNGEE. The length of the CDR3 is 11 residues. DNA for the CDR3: TGTGCCAGCAGCGCCCCCGATGGCTACACCTTC. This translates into CASSAPDGYTF.

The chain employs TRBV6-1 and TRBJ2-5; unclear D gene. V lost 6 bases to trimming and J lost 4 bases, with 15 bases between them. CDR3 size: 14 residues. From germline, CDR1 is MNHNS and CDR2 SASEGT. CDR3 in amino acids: CASSLTVIGETQYF. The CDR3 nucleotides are TGTGCCAGCAGCTTGACCGTCATAGGAGAGACCCAGTACTTC.

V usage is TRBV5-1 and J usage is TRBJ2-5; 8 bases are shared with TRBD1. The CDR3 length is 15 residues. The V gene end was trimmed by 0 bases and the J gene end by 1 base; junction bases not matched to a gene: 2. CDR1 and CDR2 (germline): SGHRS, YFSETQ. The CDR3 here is CASSLVQGVQETQYF. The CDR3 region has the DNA TGCGCCAGCAGCTTGGTACAGGGGGTCCAAGAGACCCAGTACTTC.

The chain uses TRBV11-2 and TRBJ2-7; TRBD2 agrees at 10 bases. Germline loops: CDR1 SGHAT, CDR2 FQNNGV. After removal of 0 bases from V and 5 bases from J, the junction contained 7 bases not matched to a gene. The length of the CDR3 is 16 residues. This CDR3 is CASSLDYSSGSHEQYF. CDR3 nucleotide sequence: TGTGCCAGCAGCTTAGACTATTCTAGCGGGAGCCACGAGCAGTACTTC.

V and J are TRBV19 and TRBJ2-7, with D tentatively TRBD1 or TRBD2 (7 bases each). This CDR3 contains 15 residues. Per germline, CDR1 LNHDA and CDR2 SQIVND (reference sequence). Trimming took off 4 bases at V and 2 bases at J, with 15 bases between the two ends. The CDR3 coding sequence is TGTGCCAGTAGTAGGGGGGACAGCGGGGCCTACGAGCAGTACTTC. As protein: CASSRGDSGAYEQYF.